This T cell receptor (beta chain) emerged from a study of T cell repertoires in cytomegalovirus infection. As for the study in general: It was recently identified HLA-C-restricted and well-studied HLA-B-restricted CMV epitopes that the study used.

Study-wide results and caveats: Frequencies of public TCR beta families were cumulated, and this identified carriers of CMV plus the relevant HLA.

This clonotype appeared a single time. The antigen is unknown. TCRdb passed the reads through MiXCR, listing each CDR3 protein once. The data hold 700,000 to 950,000 distinct CDR3 sequences, with approximately 32% observed a single time. Sequencing was performed on cultured CD8+ T cells from PBMCs, taken from culture after CMV antigen stimulation. This receptor was obtained from a human donor in good health (CMV status not recorded). Some clones in this sample may be carry-over from other donors' samples.

Here the CDR3 reads CASSAGTSGGDTDTQYF. DNA of the CDR3: TGTGCCAGCAGCGCTGGGACTAGCGGGGGTGACACAGATACGCAGTATTTT. The gene calls are TRBV11-3 and TRBJ2-3; 14 positions match TRBD2. V shed 5 bases, J shed 2 bases, and the junction held 6 bases outside the gene matches. The CDR3 length is 17 residues. Germline CDR1 SGHNT, CDR2 YENEEA. Drawing the rest from reference TRBV11-3 and TRBJ2-3, the complete variable domain is EAGVVQSPRYKIIEKKQPVAFWCNPISGHNTLYWYLQNLGQGPELLIRYENEEAVDDSQLPKDRFSAERLKGVDSTLKIQPAELGDSAVYLCASSAGTSGGDTDTQYFGPGTRLTVL.